Presented here are 9 T cell receptor beta chains from one specimen sequenced in a study of blood T cells in healthy people across ages. The use of a sample-barcoded 5' primer and a J-beta primer mix characterized a second PCR of about 7 to 12 cycles. TCRdb called the 5' RACE reads again in MiXCR, with one record for every CDR3 protein. The sample yields about 1.6 million distinct CDR3 sequences, roughly 32% seen once. The specimen sequenced was blood. The source of these receptors is a woman in her thirties in good health.

The sample holds many counts of this clonotype. This chain uses TRBV29-1 with TRBJ2-1; 11 nucleotides align to TRBD2. Unmatched junction bases numbered 2, after V lost 4 bases and J lost 3 bases. Per germline, CDR1 SQVTM and CDR2 ANQGSEA. This CDR3 has 14 residues. The CDR3 DNA reads TGCAGCGTTGTGACTAGCGGGGACTACAATGAGCAGTTCTTC. Translating it yields CSVVTSGDYNEQFF.

V is TRBV7-9 and J is TRBJ2-7; D ambiguous. The CDR3 length is 14 residues. Per germline, CDR1 SEHNR and CDR2 FQNEAQ (reference sequence). The V end lost 5 bases, the J end lost 0 bases, and 11 bases lay between the germline ends. CDR3 sequence: CASSPAMSSYEQYF. The CDR3, as DNA: TGTGCCAGCAGCCCCGCTATGAGCTCCTACGAGCAGTACTTC. Complete variable domain (other parts from reference TRBV7-9 and TRBJ2-7): DTGVSQNPRHKITKRGQNVTFRCDPISEHNRLYWYRQTLGQGPEFLTYFQNEAQLEKSRLLSDRFSAERPKGSFSTLEIQRTEQGDSAMYLCASSPAMSSYEQYFGPGTRLTVT.

This clonotype was seen more than once but under ten times. The chain has TRBV20-1 and TRBJ2-1, with 10 bases fitting TRBD2. This CDR3 has 15 residues. J gave up 10 bases and V 0 bases, and 9 bases lay outside the gene matches. Germline CDR1 and CDR2: DFQATT and SNEGSKA (reference sequence). CDR3 in DNA: TGCAGTGCTAGAGATCTCAGCGGGGGGGCCGTGGAGCAGTTCTTC. It codes for CSARDLSGGAVEQFF.

About this clonotype itself: Because it lacks the conserved phenylalanine or tryptophan at the end, this CDR3 is likely a read error. CDR3 in amino acids: CAGGTGSNQPQHV. In nucleotides, the CDR3 is TGTGCCGGAGGAACAGGCAGCAATCAGCCCCAGCATGTT. This chain uses TRBV6-6 with TRBJ1-5, with D possibly matching TRBD1 (5 bases). The CDR3 has 13 amino acids. Trimming pared 11 bases from V and 1 base from J, leaving 12 bases between. Germline V gene lookup returns CDR1 MNHNY and CDR2 SVGAGI (reference sequence).

This clonotype was counted many times. The germline gene is not matched at one end of the junction; a read error may be the cause. The chain recombines TRBV13 with TRBJ2-5; 7 bases fit TRBD1. CDR3 length: 13 amino acids. Germline V CDR1 and CDR2: PRHDT, FYEKMQ (reference sequence). The CDR3 loop reads CASRLDREETQYF. The CDR3 DNA reads TGTGCCAGCAGATTAGACAGGGAAGAGACCCAGTACTTC.

The chain combines TRBV20-1 with TRBJ1-5, with D tentatively TRBD1 (5 bases). V was pared by 6 bases and J by 6 bases, with 9 bases between. This CDR3 is 11 amino acids long. Germline assignment: CDR1 DFQATT and CDR2 SNEGSKA (reference sequence). In nucleotides, the CDR3 is TGCAGTGCCGGGGGAATTCAGCCCCAGCATTTT. Its translation: CSAGGIQPQHF.

In this sample, this clonotype turned up a few times. V and J are TRBV6-5 and TRBJ2-7, with 8 positions matching TRBD1. This CDR3 is built from 14 residues. J was trimmed by 3 bases and V by 9 bases; bases with no gene match: 10. In germline, CDR1 is MNHEY, CDR2 SVGAGI. The CDR3 nucleotides read TGTGCCAGGGTGACAGGGGCCGGCATCTACGAGCAGTACTTC. Protein: CARVTGAGIYEQYF.

This clonotype turned up a few times. The chain links TRBV7-7 to TRBJ2-1, with 7 bases matching TRBD2. This CDR3 comprises 19 residues. From germline, CDR1 is SSHAT and CDR2 FNYEAQ (reference sequence). Germline trimming cut 5 bases from V and 2 bases from J; bases unmatched to any gene: 18. Written as DNA, the CDR3 is TGTGCCAGCAGCGATGGACTAGTCGGGAGCTTAGGAACCTACAATGAGCAGTTCTTC. Residues: CASSDGLVGSLGTYNEQFF.

This clonotype was detected only a few times. J is TRBJ2-1 and V is TRBV20-1, with TRBD2 matching 10 bases. V was pared by 6 bases and J by 7 bases, with 9 bases of the junction left unmatched. CDR1 is DFQATT and CDR2 is SNEGSKA in the germline V gene (reference sequence). The CDR3 is made up of 14 amino acids. The CDR3 DNA sequence: TGCAGTGCAAAGCGGGAGGGTTGGTCTAATGAGCAGTTCTTC. As protein: CSAKREGWSNEQFF.